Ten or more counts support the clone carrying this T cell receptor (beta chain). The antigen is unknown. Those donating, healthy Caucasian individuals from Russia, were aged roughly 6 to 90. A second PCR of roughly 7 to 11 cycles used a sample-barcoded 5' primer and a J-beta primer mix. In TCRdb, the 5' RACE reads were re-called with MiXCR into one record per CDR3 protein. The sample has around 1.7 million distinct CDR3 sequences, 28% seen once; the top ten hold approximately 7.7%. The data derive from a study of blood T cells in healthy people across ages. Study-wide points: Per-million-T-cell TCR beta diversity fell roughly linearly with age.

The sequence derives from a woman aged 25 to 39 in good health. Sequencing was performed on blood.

In DNA, the CDR3 is TGCAGTGCTAGGGAGGGGAGCTCTGGGGCCAACGTCCTGACTTTC. This encodes CSAREGSSGANVLTF. The gene calls are TRBV20-1 and TRBJ2-6; possible D gene TRBD2, 6 bases. The CDR3 contains 15 residues. V dropped 3 bases and J dropped 0 bases, with 9 bases sitting between them. Per germline, CDR1 DFQATT and CDR2 SNEGSKA (reference sequence).